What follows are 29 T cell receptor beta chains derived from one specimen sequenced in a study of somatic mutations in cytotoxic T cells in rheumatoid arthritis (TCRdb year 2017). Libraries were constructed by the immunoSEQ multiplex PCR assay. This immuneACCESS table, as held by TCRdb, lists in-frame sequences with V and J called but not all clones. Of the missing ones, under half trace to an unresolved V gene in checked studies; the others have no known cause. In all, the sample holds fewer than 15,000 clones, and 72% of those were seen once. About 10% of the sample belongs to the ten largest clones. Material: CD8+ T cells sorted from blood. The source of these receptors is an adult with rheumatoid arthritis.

In DNA, the CDR3 is TGTGCCAGCAGCTATTCTAGCGGGGCTCAAGAGACCCAGTACTTC. It encodes CASSYSSGAQETQYF. The chain has TRBV11-2 and TRBJ2-5; the match to TRBD2 covers 9 bases. V was clipped by 4 bases and J by 2 bases; unmatched bases: 5. The CDR3 runs 15 residues. Per germline, CDR1 SGHAT and CDR2 FQNNGV.

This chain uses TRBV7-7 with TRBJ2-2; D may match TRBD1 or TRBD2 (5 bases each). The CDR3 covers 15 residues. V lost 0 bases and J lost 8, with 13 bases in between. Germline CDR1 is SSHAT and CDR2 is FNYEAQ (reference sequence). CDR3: CASSLAVGTGGELFF. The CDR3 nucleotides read TGTGCCAGCAGCTTAGCAGTGGGGACCGGTGGGGAGCTGTTTTTT.

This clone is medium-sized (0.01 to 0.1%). CDR3 sequence reads: CASSLARPRAEAFF. CDR3 nucleotides: TGTGCCAGCAGCTTGGCCCGCCCCAGGGCTGAAGCTTTCTTT. The J gene is TRBJ1-1, the V gene TRBV5-6; a possible D gene is TRBD1 (5 bases). The CDR3 extends over 14 amino acids. Trimming stripped 0 bases from V and 6 bases from J, with 12 bases between. Germline CDR1 reads SGHDT; CDR2 reads YYEEEE.

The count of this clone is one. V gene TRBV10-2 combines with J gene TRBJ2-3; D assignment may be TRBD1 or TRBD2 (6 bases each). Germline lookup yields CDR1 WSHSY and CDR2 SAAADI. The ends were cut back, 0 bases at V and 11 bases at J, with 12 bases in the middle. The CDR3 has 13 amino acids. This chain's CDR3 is CASSESGGRGQYF. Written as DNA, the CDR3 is TGCGCCAGCAGTGAGTCTGGGGGGCGTGGGCAGTATTTT.

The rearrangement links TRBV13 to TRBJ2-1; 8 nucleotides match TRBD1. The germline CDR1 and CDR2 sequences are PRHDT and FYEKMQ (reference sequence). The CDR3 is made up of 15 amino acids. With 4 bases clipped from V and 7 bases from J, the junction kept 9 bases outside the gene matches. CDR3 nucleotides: TGTGCCAGCAGCTCCTCCTGGACAGGGATAAATGAGCAGTTCTTC. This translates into CASSSSWTGINEQFF.

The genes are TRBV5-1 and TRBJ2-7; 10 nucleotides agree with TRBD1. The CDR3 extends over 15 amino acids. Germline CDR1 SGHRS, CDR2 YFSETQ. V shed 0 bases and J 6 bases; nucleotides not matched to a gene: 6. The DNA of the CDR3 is TGCGCCAGCAGCTTGGAGAGGCGGGACAGGGGCGAGCAGTACTTC. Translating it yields CASSLERRDRGEQYF.

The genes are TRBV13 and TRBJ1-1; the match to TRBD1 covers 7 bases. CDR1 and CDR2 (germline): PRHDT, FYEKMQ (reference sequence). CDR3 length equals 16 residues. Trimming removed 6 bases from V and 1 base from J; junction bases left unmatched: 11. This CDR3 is CASRETGVDWNTEAFF. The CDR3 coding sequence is TGTGCCAGCAGAGAAACAGGGGTTGATTGGAACACTGAAGCTTTCTTT.

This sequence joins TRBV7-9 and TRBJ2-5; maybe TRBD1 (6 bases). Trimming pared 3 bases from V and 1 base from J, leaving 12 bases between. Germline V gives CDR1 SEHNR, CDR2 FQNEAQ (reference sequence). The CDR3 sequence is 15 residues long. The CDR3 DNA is TGTGCCAGCAGCTTGCGTCAGGGGACCCAAGAGACCCAGTACTTC. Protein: CASSLRQGTQETQYF.

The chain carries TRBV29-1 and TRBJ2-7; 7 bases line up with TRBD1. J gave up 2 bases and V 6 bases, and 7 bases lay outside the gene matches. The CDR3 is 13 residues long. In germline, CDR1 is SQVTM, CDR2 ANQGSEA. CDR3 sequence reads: CSVGQSSTYEQYF. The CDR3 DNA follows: TGCAGCGTGGGACAGTCAAGTACCTACGAGCAGTACTTC.

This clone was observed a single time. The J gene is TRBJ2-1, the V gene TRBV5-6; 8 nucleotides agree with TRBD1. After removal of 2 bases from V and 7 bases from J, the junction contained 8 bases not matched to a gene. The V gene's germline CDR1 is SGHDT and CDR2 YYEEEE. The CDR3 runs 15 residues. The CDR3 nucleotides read TGTGCCAGCAGCTTCCCCGGACAGGGTGAGAATGAGCAGTTCTTC. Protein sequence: CASSFPGQGENEQFF.

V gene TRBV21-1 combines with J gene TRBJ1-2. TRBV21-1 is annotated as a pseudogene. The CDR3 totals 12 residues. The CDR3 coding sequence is TGTGCCAGCAGCTCGACGGCGCGGGGCTACACCTTC. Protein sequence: CASSSTARGYTF.

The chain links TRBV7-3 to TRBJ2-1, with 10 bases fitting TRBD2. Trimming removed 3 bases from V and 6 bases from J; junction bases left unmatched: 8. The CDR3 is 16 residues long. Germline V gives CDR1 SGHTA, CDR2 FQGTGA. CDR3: CASSLALAGGGNEQFF. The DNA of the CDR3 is TGTGCCAGCAGCTTGGCTTTAGCGGGGGGAGGCAATGAGCAGTTCTTC.

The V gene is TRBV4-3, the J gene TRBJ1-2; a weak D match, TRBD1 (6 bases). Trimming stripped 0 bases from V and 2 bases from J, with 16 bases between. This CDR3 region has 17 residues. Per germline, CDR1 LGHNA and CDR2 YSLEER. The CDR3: CASSQDLPGASNYGYTF. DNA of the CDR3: TGCGCCAGCAGCCAAGATCTCCCAGGGGCATCAAACTATGGCTACACCTTC.

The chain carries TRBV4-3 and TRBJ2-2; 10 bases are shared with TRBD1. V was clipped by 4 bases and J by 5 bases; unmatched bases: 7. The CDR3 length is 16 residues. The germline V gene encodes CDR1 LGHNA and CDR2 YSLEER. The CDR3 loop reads CASSREGTGVTGELFF. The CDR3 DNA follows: TGCGCCAGCAGCCGGGAGGGGACAGGGGTAACCGGGGAGCTGTTTTTT.

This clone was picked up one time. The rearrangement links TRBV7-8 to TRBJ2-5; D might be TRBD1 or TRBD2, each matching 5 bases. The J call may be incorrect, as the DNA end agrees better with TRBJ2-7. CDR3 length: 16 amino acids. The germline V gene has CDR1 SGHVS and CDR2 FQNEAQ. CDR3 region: CASSSGLGEISYEQYF. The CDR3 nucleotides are TGTGCCAGCAGCTCAGGATTGGGGGAGATCTCCTACGAGCAGTACTTC.

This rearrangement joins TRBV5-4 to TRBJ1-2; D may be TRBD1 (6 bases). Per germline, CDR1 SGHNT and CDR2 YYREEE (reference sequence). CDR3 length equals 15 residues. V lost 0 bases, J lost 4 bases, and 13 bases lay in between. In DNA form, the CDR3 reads TGTGCCAGCAGCTTGGAGGGGGGGCGAGGCTATGGCTACACCTTC. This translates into CASSLEGGRGYGYTF.

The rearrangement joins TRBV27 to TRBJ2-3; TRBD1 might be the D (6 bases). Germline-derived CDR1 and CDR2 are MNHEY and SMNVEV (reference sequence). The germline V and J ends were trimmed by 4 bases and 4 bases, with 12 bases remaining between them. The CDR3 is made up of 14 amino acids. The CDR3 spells CASSYSRGPDTQYF. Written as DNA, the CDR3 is TGTGCCAGCAGTTATTCCAGGGGCCCAGATACGCAGTATTTT.

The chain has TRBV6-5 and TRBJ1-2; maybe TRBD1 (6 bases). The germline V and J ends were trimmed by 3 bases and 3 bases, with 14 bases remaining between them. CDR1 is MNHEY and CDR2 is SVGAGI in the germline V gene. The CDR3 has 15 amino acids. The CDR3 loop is CASSYQGGADYGYTF. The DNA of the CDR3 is TGTGCCAGCAGTTATCAAGGGGGGGCGGACTATGGCTACACCTTC.

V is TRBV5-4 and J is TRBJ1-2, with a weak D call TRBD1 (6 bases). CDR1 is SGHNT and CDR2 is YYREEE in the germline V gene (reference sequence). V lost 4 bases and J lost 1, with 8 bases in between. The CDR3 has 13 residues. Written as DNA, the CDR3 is TGTGCCAGCAGCCTGGACAGTAACTATGGCTACACCTTC. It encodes CASSLDSNYGYTF.

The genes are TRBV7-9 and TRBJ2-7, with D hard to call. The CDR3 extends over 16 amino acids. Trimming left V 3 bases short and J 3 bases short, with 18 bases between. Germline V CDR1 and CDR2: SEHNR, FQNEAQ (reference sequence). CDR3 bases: TGTGCCAGCAGCTTTCGGCCAGGCGAACCCATCTACGAGCAGTACTTC. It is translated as CASSFRPGEPIYEQYF.

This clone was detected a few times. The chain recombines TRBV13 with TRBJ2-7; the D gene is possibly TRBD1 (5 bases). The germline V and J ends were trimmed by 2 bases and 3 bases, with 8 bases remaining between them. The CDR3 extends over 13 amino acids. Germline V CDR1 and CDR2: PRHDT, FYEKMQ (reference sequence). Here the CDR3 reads CASSLRQGYEQYF. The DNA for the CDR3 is TGTGCCAGCAGCTTAAGGCAGGGCTACGAGCAGTACTTC.

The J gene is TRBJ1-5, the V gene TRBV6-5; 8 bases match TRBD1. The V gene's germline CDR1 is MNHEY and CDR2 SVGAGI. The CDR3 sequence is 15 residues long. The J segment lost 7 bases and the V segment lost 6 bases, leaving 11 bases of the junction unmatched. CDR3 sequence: CASRITQGAGQPQHF. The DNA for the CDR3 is TGTGCCAGCAGAATTACTCAGGGGGCAGGGCAGCCCCAGCATTTT.

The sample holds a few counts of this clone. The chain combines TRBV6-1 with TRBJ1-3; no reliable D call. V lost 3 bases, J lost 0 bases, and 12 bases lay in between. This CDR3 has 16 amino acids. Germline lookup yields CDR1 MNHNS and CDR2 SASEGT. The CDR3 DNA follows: TGTGCCAGCAGTGATGCTGTTTCCTTCTCTGGAAACACCATATATTTT. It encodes CASSDAVSFSGNTIYF.

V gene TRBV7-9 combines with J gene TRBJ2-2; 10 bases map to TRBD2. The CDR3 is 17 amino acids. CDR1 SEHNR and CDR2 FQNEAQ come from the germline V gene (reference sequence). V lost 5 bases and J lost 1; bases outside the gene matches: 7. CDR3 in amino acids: CASSPSGGHLNTGELFF. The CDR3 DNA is TGTGCCAGCAGCCCTAGCGGGGGCCACCTGAACACCGGGGAGCTGTTTTTT.

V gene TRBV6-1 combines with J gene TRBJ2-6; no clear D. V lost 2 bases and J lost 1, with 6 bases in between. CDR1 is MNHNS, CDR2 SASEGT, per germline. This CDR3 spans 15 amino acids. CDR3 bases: TGTGCCAGCAGTGAATGGAATTCTGGGGCCAACGTCCTGACTTTC. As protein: CASSEWNSGANVLTF.

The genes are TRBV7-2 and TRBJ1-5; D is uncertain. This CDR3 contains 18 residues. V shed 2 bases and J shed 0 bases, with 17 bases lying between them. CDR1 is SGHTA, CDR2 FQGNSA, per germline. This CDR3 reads CASSLRSDERVSNQPQHF. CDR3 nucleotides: TGTGCCAGCAGCTTACGTAGTGACGAACGAGTTAGCAATCAGCCCCAGCATTTT.

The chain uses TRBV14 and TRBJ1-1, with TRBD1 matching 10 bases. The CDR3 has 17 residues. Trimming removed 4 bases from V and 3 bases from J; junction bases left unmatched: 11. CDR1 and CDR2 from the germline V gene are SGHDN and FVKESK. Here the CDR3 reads CASSPPGQGPDDTEAFF. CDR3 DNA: TGTGCCAGCAGCCCACCGGGACAGGGGCCGGACGACACTGAAGCTTTCTTT.

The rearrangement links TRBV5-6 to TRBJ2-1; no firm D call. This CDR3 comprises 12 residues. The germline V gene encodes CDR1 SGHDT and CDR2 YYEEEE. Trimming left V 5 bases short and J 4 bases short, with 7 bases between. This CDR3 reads CASRKGYNEQFF. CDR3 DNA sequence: TGTGCCAGCAGAAAAGGATACAATGAGCAGTTCTTC.

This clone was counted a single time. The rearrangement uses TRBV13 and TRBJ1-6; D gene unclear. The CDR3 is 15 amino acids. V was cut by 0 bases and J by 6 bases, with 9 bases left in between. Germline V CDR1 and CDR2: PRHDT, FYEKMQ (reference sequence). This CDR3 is CASSLGGVSNSPLHF. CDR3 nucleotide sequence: TGTGCCAGCAGCTTAGGGGGAGTCAGTAATTCACCCCTCCACTTT.